This T cell receptor (beta chain) was documented in a study of blood T cell repertoires in COVID-19. Study details: COVID-19 samples collected from the United States, Italy and Spain covered acute and convalescent phases. T cells, B-cell-depleted T cells, or PBMCs provided the cDNA or gDNA that served as material.

Germline V gene data show CDR1 as SGHTA and CDR2 as FQGNSA. V lost 4 bases, J lost 4 bases, and 13 bases lay in between. There are 14 residues in the CDR3. Profiled with immunoSEQ multiplex PCR; TCRdb holds only in-frame clones, not every one. The sample has approximately 45,000 clones, about nine tenths seen once. The TCR sequence derives from a man between 65 and 79 years old with acute or convalescent COVID-19. Sample: peripheral blood. The gene calls are TRBV7-2 and TRBJ2-5, with TRBD1 as a possible D gene (6 bases). CDR3: CASSYAGARETQYF. Here the CDR3 DNA reads TGTGCCAGCAGCTATGCAGGGGCGAGAGAGACCCAGTACTTC.